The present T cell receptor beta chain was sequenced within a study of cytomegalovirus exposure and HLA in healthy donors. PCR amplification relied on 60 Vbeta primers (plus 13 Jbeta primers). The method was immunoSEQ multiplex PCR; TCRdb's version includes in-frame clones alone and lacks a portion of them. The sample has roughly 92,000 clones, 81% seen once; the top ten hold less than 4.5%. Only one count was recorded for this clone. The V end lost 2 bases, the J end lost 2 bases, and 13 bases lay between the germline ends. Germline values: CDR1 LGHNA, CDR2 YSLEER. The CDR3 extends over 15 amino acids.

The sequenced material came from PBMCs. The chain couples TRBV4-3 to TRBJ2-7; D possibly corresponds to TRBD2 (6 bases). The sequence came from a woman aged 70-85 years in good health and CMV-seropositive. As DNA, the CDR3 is TGCGCCAGCAGCCAACTGGACACTAGCCCCTACGAGCAGTACTTC. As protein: CASSQLDTSPYEQYF.